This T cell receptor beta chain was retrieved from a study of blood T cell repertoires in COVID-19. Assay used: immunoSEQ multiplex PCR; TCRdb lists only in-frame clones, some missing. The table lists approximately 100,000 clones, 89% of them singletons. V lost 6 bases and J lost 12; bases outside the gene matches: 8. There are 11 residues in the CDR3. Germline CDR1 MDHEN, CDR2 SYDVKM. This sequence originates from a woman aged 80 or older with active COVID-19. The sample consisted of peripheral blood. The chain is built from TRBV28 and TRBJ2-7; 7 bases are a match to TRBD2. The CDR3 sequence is CASSPKRDLYF. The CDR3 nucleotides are TGTGCCAGCAGCCCAAAGCGGGATCTGTACTTC.